This TCR beta chain appears in the sequencing data of a study of T cell responses to AZD1222 COVID-19 vaccine. Measured with immunoSEQ multiplex PCR; TCRdb has only the in-frame clones, and not every one. The sample lists 97,000 or so clones; approximately 88% were seen once. The CDR3 has 18 residues. CDR1 is MNHGY and CDR2 is SAAAGT in the germline V gene. J gave up 0 bases and V 5 bases, and 11 bases lay outside the gene matches. Study findings and constraints: Baseline testing showed seropositivity in only a handful of AZD1222 recipients. It should be noted that donors were predominantly white British and more often female, and clonal diversity was possibly underestimated.

The count of this clone is one. The antigen is undetermined. This chain connects TRBV6-8 to TRBJ2-5; 11 nucleotides align to TRBD2. The input for sequencing was peripheral blood, taken on day 0 of AZD1222 vaccination. The origin of this receptor is an adult in good health. The CDR3 loop reads CASSLPGTSGSNQETQYF. The CDR3 nucleotides are TGTGCCAGCAGTCTACCAGGGACTAGCGGATCCAACCAAGAGACCCAGTACTTC.